Each of the 25 T cell receptor beta chains below was sequenced from the same sample in a study of T cell changes during pregnancy in multiple sclerosis. Libraries were prepared by immunoSEQ multiplex PCR; TCRdb keeps only in-frame clonotypes and omits some of them. Here the sample spans around 67,000 clones, roughly 90% being singletons. This sample comprised peripheral blood, obtained after pregnancy. These receptors were collected from a female donor in good health, enrolled as a control in a pregnancy study.

The J gene is TRBJ2-5, the V gene TRBV5-1, with D possibly TRBD2 on 5 matching bases. Germline V CDR1 and CDR2: SGHRS, YFSETQ. With 5 bases removed from V and 5 bases from J, the gap between germline ends came to 16 bases. The CDR3 loop spans 14 amino acids. CDR3 protein: CASRSDFEGETQYF. As DNA, the CDR3 is TGCGCCAGCAGGTCGGACTTCGAGGGCGAGACCCAGTACTTC.

The rearrangement uses TRBV9 and TRBJ2-5; D remains unclear. V was pared by 0 bases and J by 2 bases, with 8 bases between. The CDR3 runs 14 residues. Germline V lookup: CDR1 SGDLS, CDR2 YYNGEE. For the CDR3, the DNA is TGTGCCAGCAGCGTAGTAGACTTTCAAGAGACCCAGTACTTC. Residues: CASSVVDFQETQYF.

CDR3 sequence reads: CASSGRLATQYF. Written as DNA, the CDR3 is TGTGCCAGCAGCGGGCGGCTAGCGACCCAGTACTTC. V and J are TRBV7-9 and TRBJ2-7, with D possibly being TRBD2 (5 bases). The DNA end is more similar to TRBJ2-5, so the J call may be wrong. The CDR3 has 12 residues. Germline V gives CDR1 SEHNR, CDR2 FQNEAQ (reference sequence).

J is TRBJ1-3 and V is TRBV5-1; D is uncertain. Per germline, CDR1 SGHRS and CDR2 YFSETQ. Between the trimmed V and J ends, which lost 2 bases and 2 bases, there was a span of 8 bases. CDR3 length: 14 residues. The CDR3 DNA sequence: TGCGCCAGCAGCTTCGGGGTTACTGGAAACACCATATATTTT. Its protein is CASSFGVTGNTIYF.

The CDR3 protein is CASNPREGQFNEQFF. CDR3 sequence (DNA): TGTGCCAGCAACCCGCGGGAGGGCCAGTTCAATGAGCAGTTCTTC. The chain is built from TRBV4-2 and TRBJ2-1; 9 bases map to TRBD2. Germline assignment: CDR1 LGHNA and CDR2 YNFKEQ. J was trimmed by 6 bases and V by 7 bases; bases with no gene match: 10. CDR3 length equals 15 residues.

V is TRBV5-6 and J is TRBJ1-2, with D maybe TRBD1 (6 bases). Trimming left V 7 bases short and J 3 bases short, with 13 bases between. The CDR3 spans 13 residues. CDR1 and CDR2 from the germline V gene are SGHDT and YYEEEE. CDR3 residues: CASRAQGYYGYTF. The DNA of the CDR3 is TGTGCCAGCCGAGCTCAGGGGTACTATGGCTACACCTTC. Based on the CDR3 plus reference TRBV5-6 and TRBJ1-2, the full variable domain is DAGVTQSPTHLIKTRGQQVTLRCSPKSGHDTVSWYQQALGQGPQFIFQYYEEEERQRGNFPDRFSGHQFPNYSSELNVNALLLGDSALYLCASRAQGYYGYTFGSGTRLTVV.

The rearrangement uses TRBV27 and TRBJ1-6; D possibly corresponds to TRBD1 (6 bases). V was pared by 2 bases and J by 10 bases, with 15 bases between. Looked up from germline, CDR1 is MNHEY and CDR2 is SMNVEV (reference sequence). This CDR3 is 15 amino acids long. DNA for the CDR3: TGTGCCAGCAGTTTAGGGGGGGCTGCATGGTCACCCCTCCACTTT. It specifies CASSLGGAAWSPLHF.

The chain links TRBV18 to TRBJ1-6; 7 positions agree with TRBD1. Germline values: CDR1 KGHSH, CDR2 LQKENI. V was clipped by 3 bases and J by 7 bases; unmatched bases: 3. The CDR3 runs 14 residues. This CDR3 reads CASSPTGVNSPLHF. The CDR3 bases are TGTGCCAGCTCACCCACAGGGGTAAATTCACCCCTCCACTTT.

The count of this clone is one. The chain joins TRBV28 to TRBJ2-2; 10 bases agree with TRBD1. After removal of 6 bases from V and 0 bases from J, the junction contained 10 bases not matched to a gene. The CDR3 totals 18 residues. Germline V CDR1 and CDR2: MDHEN, SYDVKM. DNA of the CDR3: TGTGCCAGCAGCCCCACCGGGACAGGGGTCACGAACACCGGGGAGCTGTTTTTT. This translates into CASSPTGTGVTNTGELFF.

In DNA, the CDR3 is TGTGCCAGCAGTTACGGCAGGGGGTATTATGGCTACACCTTC. It yields the protein CASSYGRGYYGYTF. The chain is built from TRBV6-5 and TRBJ1-2; 7 nucleotides agree with TRBD1. The CDR3 sequence is 14 residues long. Germline V gene sequence: CDR1 MNHEY, CDR2 SVGAGI. Germline trimming cut 2 bases from V and 5 bases from J; bases unmatched to any gene: 5.

The chain couples TRBV4-3 to TRBJ1-1, with D uncertain. The germline V gene has CDR1 LGHNA and CDR2 YSLEER. Trimming removed 0 bases at V and 5 bases at J, with 7 bases between. The CDR3 consists of 13 residues. CDR3 amino acids: CASSQEVRTEAFF. The CDR3 coding sequence is TGCGCCAGCAGCCAAGAGGTCCGGACTGAAGCTTTCTTT.

The chain joins TRBV19 to TRBJ1-6; no clear D gene. Trimming stripped 5 bases from V and 7 bases from J, with 12 bases between. CDR1 LNHDA and CDR2 SQIVND come from the germline V gene (reference sequence). The CDR3 sequence is 14 residues long. The CDR3: CASSPQAGNSPLHF. For the CDR3, the DNA is TGTGCCAGTAGTCCCCAGGCGGGCAATTCACCCCTCCACTTT.

The chain has TRBV2 and TRBJ2-5; 7 bases align to TRBD1. Germline V gene sequence: CDR1 SNHLY, CDR2 FYNNEI. CDR3 length: 14 residues. Trimming took 10 bases from V and 3 from J; bases not matched to a gene: 11. CDR3 DNA: TGTGCCACTCAAGACGGGACAGCAAAAGAGACCCAGTACTTC. Its protein is CATQDGTAKETQYF.

This sequence joins TRBV10-3 and TRBJ1-1; D is perhaps TRBD1 (5 bases). V was cut by 3 bases and J by 4 bases, with 12 bases left in between. From germline, CDR1 is ENHRY and CDR2 SYGVKD. The CDR3 has 14 amino acids. The CDR3 bases are TGTGCCATCAGTGATCCGGGGGATCGCACTGAAGCTTTCTTT. This sequence encodes CAISDPGDRTEAFF.

The chain joins TRBV6-6 to TRBJ2-1; 11 bases fit TRBD2. CDR1 and CDR2 from the germline V gene are MNHNY and SVGAGI (reference sequence). The V gene end was trimmed by 5 bases and the J gene end by 8 bases; junction bases not matched to a gene: 5. The CDR3 loop spans 14 amino acids. This CDR3 reads CASSPPGLADEQFF. In nucleotides, the CDR3 is TGTGCCAGCAGTCCGCCGGGACTAGCGGATGAGCAGTTCTTC.

V gene TRBV7-2 combines with J gene TRBJ1-2, with D perhaps matching TRBD1 (5 bases). This CDR3 contains 16 residues. Germline CDR1 SGHTA, CDR2 FQGNSA. V lost 1 base, J lost 4 bases, and 16 bases lay in between. CDR3 sequence: CASSLDFQQGSYGYTF. CDR3 DNA: TGTGCCAGCAGCTTAGATTTCCAGCAGGGAAGCTATGGCTACACCTTC.

The chain carries TRBV2 and TRBJ2-4, with a possible D match to TRBD1 (6 bases). The CDR3 spans 16 residues. The V end was cut by 3 bases, the J end by 0 bases, with 12 bases between. CDR1 SNHLY and CDR2 FYNNEI come from the germline V gene. For the CDR3, the DNA is TGTGCCAGCAGTGATATGGGGGCCCTAGCCAAAAACATTCAGTACTTC. Residues: CASSDMGALAKNIQYF.

This sequence joins TRBV5-6 and TRBJ2-7; a weak D match, TRBD2 (5 bases). Germline values: CDR1 SGHDT, CDR2 YYEEEE. This CDR3 has 13 residues. Trimming took 2 bases from V and 2 from J, leaving 8 bases between them. CDR3 DNA: TGTGCCAGCAGCTTCAGCGGAACCTACGAGCAGTACTTC. The encoded protein is CASSFSGTYEQYF.

The rearrangement joins TRBV5-6 to TRBJ1-2, with D uncertain. CDR1 and CDR2 (germline): SGHDT, YYEEEE. The CDR3 is 13 amino acids. V was shortened by 1 base and J by 0 bases, with 4 bases between the two germline ends. The CDR3 coding sequence is TGTGCCAGCAGCTTGCCAACTAACTATGGCTACACCTTC. Protein sequence: CASSLPTNYGYTF.

V usage is TRBV11-2 and J usage is TRBJ2-7; 7 bases agree with TRBD1. V lost 2 bases and J lost 6; bases outside the gene matches: 10. Germline V gene lookup returns CDR1 SGHAT and CDR2 FQNNGV. The CDR3 spans 15 residues. Written as DNA, the CDR3 is TGTGCCAGCAGCTTAACTCCCAATCAGGGGGTCGAGCAGTACTTC. Amino acid sequence: CASSLTPNQGVEQYF.

This rearrangement joins TRBV6-5 to TRBJ2-5; 10 positions agree with TRBD2. V lost 0 bases, J lost 4 bases, and 5 bases stayed unmatched. CDR1 and CDR2 (germline): MNHEY, SVGAGI. The CDR3 totals 16 residues. The CDR3 DNA reads as TGTGCCAGCAGTTACTCTCCTAGCGGGAGTAGAGAGACCCAGTACTTC. It yields the protein CASSYSPSGSRETQYF.

The CDR3 sequence: CASSYSIGANTEAFF. As DNA, the CDR3 is TGTGCCAGCAGTTACTCGATAGGGGCGAACACTGAAGCTTTCTTT. The V call is TRBV6-5, the J call TRBJ1-1; possible D gene TRBD1, 5 bases. This CDR3 region has 15 residues. Germline CDR1 MNHEY, CDR2 SVGAGI. Trimming removed 0 bases at V and 1 base at J, with 9 bases between.

This chain uses TRBV15 with TRBJ1-1, with 8 positions matching TRBD1. This CDR3 comprises 15 residues. CDR1 and CDR2 from the germline V gene are LNHNV and YYDKDF (reference sequence). Trimming cost V 0 bases and J 5 bases; bases outside gene matches: 5. As DNA, the CDR3 is TGTGCCACCAGCAGAGAGGGGGACAGGCGAACTGAAGCTTTCTTT. Translation: CATSREGDRRTEAFF.

The rearrangement uses TRBV6-6 and TRBJ1-2; D gene unclear. Trimming stripped 2 bases from V and 6 bases from J, with 7 bases between. The length of the CDR3 is 12 residues. The germline V gene has CDR1 MNHNY and CDR2 SVGAGI (reference sequence). CDR3 sequence: CASSYDGDGYTF. The CDR3 DNA reads as TGTGCCAGCAGTTACGACGGGGATGGCTACACCTTC.

This chain uses TRBV6-6 with TRBJ1-1, with unresolved D. The CDR3 extends over 11 amino acids. V was shortened by 5 bases and J by 9 bases, with 10 bases between the two germline ends. Germline values: CDR1 MNHNY, CDR2 SVGAGI (reference sequence). This CDR3 is CASSRGGKAFF. CDR3 DNA: TGTGCCAGCAGTCGGGGTGGTAAAGCTTTCTTT.